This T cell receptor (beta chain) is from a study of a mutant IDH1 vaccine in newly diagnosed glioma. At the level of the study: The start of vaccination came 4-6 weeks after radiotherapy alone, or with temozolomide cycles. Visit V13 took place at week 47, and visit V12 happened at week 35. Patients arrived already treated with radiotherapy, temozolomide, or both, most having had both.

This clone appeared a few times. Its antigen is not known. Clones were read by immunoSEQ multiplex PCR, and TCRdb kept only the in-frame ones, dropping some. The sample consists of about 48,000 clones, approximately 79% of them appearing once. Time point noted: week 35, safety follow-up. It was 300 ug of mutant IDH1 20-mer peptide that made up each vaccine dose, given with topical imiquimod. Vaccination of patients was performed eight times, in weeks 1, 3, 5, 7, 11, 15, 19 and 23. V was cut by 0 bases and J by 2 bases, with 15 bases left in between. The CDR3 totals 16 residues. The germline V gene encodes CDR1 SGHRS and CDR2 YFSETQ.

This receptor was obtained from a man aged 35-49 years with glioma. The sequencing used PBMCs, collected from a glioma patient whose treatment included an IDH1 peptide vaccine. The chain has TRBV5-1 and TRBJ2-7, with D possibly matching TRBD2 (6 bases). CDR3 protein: CASSLGHRDSTYEQYF. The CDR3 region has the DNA TGCGCCAGCAGCTTGGGGCACCGGGACTCTACCTACGAGCAGTACTTC.